This T cell receptor (beta chain) originates from a study of molecular identifiers for immune sequencing clone quantification. The study's findings and limits: A single cell's spiked Jurkat TCR RNA was reportedly detectable among fewer than 1.1 million naive cells. Among effectors, clones above 20 RNA copies held over 97% of molecules; among naive cells, under 1%.

TCRdb analysed the PCR reads with MiXCR anew, one entry per CDR3 protein. This sample yields about 640,000 distinct CDR3 sequences, of which approximately 20% are seen a single time; 0.75% to 0.95% belongs to the top ten. V was clipped by 6 bases and J by 0 bases, with 9 bases between them. The CDR3 covers 14 residues. Germline values: CDR1 MGHDK, CDR2 SYGVNS. This clonotype came up many times. The antigen is undetermined. The sorting of naive CD8 T cells used the CD8+CD4-CCR7+CD45RA+ phenotype. The specimen was naive CD8+ T cells from blood, with Jurkat cell RNA spiked in. As to subset: FACS-sorted CD8+CD4-CCR7+CD45RA+ naive T cells. This sequence originates from a human donor in good health. Some libraries in this study had Jurkat cell RNA spiked in. V is TRBV25-1 and J is TRBJ2-1; D unclear. The CDR3 region has the DNA TGTGCCAGCAGAGACTCGAGCTCCTACAATGAGCAGTTCTTC. This gives the protein CASRDSSSYNEQFF.